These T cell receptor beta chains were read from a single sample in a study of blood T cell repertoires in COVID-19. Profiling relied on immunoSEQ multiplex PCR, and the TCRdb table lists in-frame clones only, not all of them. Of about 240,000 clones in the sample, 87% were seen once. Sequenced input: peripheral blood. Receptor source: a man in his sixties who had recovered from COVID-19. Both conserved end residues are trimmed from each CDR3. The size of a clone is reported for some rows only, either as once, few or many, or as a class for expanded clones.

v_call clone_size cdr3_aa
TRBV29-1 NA SVQGQNTEAF
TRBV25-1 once ASGYRGRGSPLH
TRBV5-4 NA ASSDTGMVGDEQF
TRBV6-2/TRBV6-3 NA ASSGLDSLNQPQH
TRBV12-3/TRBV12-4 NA ASSRDGELF
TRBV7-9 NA ASSSTSGRYTQY
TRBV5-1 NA ASSFGQGYDNEQF
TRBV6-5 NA ATGQGTRSDTEAF
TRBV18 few ASSGTSSFGEF
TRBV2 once ASSEQGIYEQY